The 13 T cell receptor beta chains below all came from one sample that was sequenced in a study of T cell therapy product for transplant patients. Sample label represents: approximately 20 nM rapamycin added during CMV-specific T-cell product expansion (Rapa-TCP). Label represents: CMVpp65/IE-1-reactive T cells enriched by IFNgamma capture and expanded in vitro. PBMCs were stimulated for roughly 6 hours with overlapping CMV pp65 and IE-1 peptide pools at 0.4 to 0.6 ug/ml each. An IFNgamma secretion assay positively selected the IFNgamma-producing cells after CMV stimulation. Irradiated autologous feeders plus either IL-7/IL-15 or IL-2 supported the IFNgamma+ cells for around 23 days. The antigens of these receptors remain unknown. Profiled with immunoSEQ multiplex PCR; TCRdb holds only in-frame clones, not every one. The sample has some 1,000 clones, around half seen once. Source material: a sorted cell population cultured from PBMCs. These receptors originate from an adult in good health.

The V gene is TRBV14, the J gene TRBJ1-6; tentatively, D is TRBD1 (5 bases). V was pared by 4 bases and J by 3 bases, with 13 bases between. This CDR3 contains 16 residues. Germline V CDR1 and CDR2: SGHDN, FVKESK. The CDR3 bases are TGTGCCAGCAGCCGAGAGGGGAGATACTATAATTCACCCCTCCACTTT. It specifies CASSREGRYYNSPLHF.

The chain joins TRBV20-1 to TRBJ1-2; no reliable D call. CDR3 size: 10 residues. Per germline, CDR1 DFQATT and CDR2 SNEGSKA (reference sequence). As DNA, the CDR3 is TGCATTCGAAAGACCTATGGCTACACCTTC. As protein: CIRKTYGYTF.

The chain is built from TRBV5-5 and TRBJ1-3, with D tentatively TRBD1 (5 bases). Trimming left V 0 bases short and J 0 bases short, with 10 bases between. The CDR3 is 16 residues long. Germline V CDR1 and CDR2: SGHKS, YYEKEE (reference sequence). The DNA of the CDR3 is TGTGCCAGCAGCTTGGACCACAGGATCTCTGGAAACACCATATATTTT. Protein: CASSLDHRISGNTIYF.

In regard to this clone: In the same sample, other DNA sequences code for this CDR3. The chain employs TRBV7-8 and TRBJ2-5, with D hard to call. The germline gives CDR1 SGHVS, CDR2 FQNEAQ. The V end lost 5 bases, the J end lost 5 bases, and 6 bases lay between the germline ends. CDR3 size: 11 residues. CDR3: CASSTRETQYF. Here the CDR3 DNA reads TGTGCCAGCAGCACAAGGGAGACCCAGTACTTC.

The gene calls are TRBV2 and TRBJ1-2, with D perhaps matching TRBD1 (5 bases). Germline assignment: CDR1 SNHLY and CDR2 FYNNEI. Trimming shortened V by 7 bases and J by 5 bases, and 17 bases separated the two germline ends. CDR3 length equals 14 residues. The chain's CDR3 is CASMGGRGEYGYTF. The DNA of the CDR3 is TGTGCCAGCATGGGGGGAAGGGGAGAATATGGCTACACCTTC.

This clone has only a few counts. The V gene is TRBV5-4, the J gene TRBJ2-3; 7 bases align to TRBD1. V shed 4 bases, J shed 1 base, and the junction held 6 bases outside the gene matches. CDR3 length equals 15 residues. In germline, CDR1 is SGHNT, CDR2 YYREEE (reference sequence). The DNA of the CDR3 is TGTGCCAGCAGCGCACCGACAGGGCGCACAGATACGCAGTATTTT. This translates into CASSAPTGRTDTQYF.

This clone turned up a few times. V usage is TRBV9 and J usage is TRBJ2-1; D uncertain. The length of the CDR3 is 15 residues. Germline assignment: CDR1 SGDLS and CDR2 YYNGEE. The V gene lost 0 bases and the J gene lost 2 bases, with 9 bases spanning the gap. CDR3 amino acids: CASSVEGVPYNEQFF. Here the CDR3 DNA reads TGTGCCAGCAGCGTAGAGGGCGTCCCCTACAATGAGCAGTTCTTC.

This clone was counted a few times. This chain uses TRBV7-8 with TRBJ2-3, with D unclear. From germline, CDR1 is SGHVS and CDR2 FQNEAQ. The CDR3 length is 11 residues. Trimming removed 3 bases at V and 3 bases at J, with 1 base between. The CDR3 nucleotides are TGTGCCAGCAGCTTGACAGATACGCAGTATTTT. Its protein is CASSLTDTQYF.

The chain is built from TRBV7-2 and TRBJ1-4; D is perhaps TRBD1 (5 bases). Trimming removed 5 bases at V and 8 bases at J, with 15 bases between. There are 14 residues in the CDR3. Per the germline V gene, CDR1 is SGHTA and CDR2 is FQGNSA. CDR3 loop: CASSPRGRAEKLFF. CDR3 DNA sequence: TGTGCCAGCAGCCCCCGGGGGAGGGCGGAAAAACTGTTTTTT.

In its sample, this clone was seen a few times. V and J are TRBV19 and TRBJ1-5; 7 positions match TRBD1. This CDR3 is built from 15 residues. CDR1 is LNHDA and CDR2 is SQIVND in the germline V gene (reference sequence). The V and J ends lost 4 bases and 6 bases, in that order; junction bases with no gene match: 9. The DNA for the CDR3 is TGTGCCAGTAGTAACCCAACCAGGGGGGGTCAGCCCCAGCATTTT. Protein sequence: CASSNPTRGGQPQHF.

By sample share, this clone is large. The sample carries other DNA sequences with the same CDR3. The chain recombines TRBV30 with TRBJ1-1; unclear D gene. This CDR3 spans 11 amino acids. V lost 1 base to trimming and J lost 5 bases, with 5 bases between them. The germline V gene has CDR1 GTSNPN and CDR2 SVGIG (reference sequence). The CDR3 reads CAWSAQTEAFF. The DNA for the CDR3 is TGTGCCTGGAGTGCTCAAACTGAAGCTTTCTTT.

This clone has only one observation. The chain links TRBV30 to TRBJ1-6; D remains ambiguous. Between the trimmed V and J ends, which lost 0 bases and 9 bases, there was a span of 12 bases. The germline CDR1 and CDR2 sequences are GTSNPN and SVGIG (reference sequence). The CDR3 runs 14 residues. The CDR3 is CAWSVEGKGSPLHF. The CDR3 bases are TGTGCCTGGAGTGTAGAGGGAAAGGGTTCACCCCTCCACTTT.

The CDR3 coding sequence is TGTGCCAGCAGCTTTGCTCCTAGCGGGGACGAGCAGTACTTC. It translates to CASSFAPSGDEQYF. J is TRBJ2-7 and V is TRBV12-1; the table's D call TRBD2 went unverified against the DNA. TRBV12-1 is tagged as a pseudogene. The CDR3 covers 14 residues.